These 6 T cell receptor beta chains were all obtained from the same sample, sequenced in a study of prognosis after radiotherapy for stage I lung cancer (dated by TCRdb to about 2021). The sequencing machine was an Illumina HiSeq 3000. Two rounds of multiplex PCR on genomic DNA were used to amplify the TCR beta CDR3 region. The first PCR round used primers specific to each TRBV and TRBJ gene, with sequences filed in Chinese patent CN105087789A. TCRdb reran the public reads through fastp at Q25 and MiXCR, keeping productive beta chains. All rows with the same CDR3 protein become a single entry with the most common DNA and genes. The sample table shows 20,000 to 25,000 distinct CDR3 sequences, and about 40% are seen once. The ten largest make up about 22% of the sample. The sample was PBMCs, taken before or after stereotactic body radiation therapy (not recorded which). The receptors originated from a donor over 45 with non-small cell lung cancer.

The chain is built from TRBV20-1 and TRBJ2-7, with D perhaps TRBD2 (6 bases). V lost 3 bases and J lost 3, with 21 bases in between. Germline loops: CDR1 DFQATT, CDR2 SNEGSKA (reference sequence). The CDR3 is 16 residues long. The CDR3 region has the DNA TGCAGTGCTAGGTCTGTTTTGGAGGGCTCACACTACGAGCAGTACTTC. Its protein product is CSARSVLEGSHYEQYF.

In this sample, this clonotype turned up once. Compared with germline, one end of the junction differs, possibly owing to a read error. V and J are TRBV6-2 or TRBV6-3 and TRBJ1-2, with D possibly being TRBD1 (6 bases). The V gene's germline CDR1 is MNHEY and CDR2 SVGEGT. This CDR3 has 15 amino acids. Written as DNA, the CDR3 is TGTGCCAGCATCTTCGGCAGGGGACTTGGCTATGGTTACACCTTC. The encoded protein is CASIFGRGLGYGYTF.

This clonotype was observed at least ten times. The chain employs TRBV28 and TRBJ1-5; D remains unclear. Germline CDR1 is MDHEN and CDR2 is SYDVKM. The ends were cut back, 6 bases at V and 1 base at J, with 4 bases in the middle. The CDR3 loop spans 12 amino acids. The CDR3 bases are TGTGCCAGCAGACTCAGCAATCAGCCCCAGCATTTT. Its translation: CASRLSNQPQHF.

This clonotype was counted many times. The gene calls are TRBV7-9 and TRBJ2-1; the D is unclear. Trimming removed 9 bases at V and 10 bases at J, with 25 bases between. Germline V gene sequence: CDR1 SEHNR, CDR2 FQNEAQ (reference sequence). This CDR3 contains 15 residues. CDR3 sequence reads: CASRPVVSSLREQFF. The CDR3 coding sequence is TGTGCCAGTCGCCCCGTCGTCTCTAGTCTGCGGGAGCAGTTCTTC.

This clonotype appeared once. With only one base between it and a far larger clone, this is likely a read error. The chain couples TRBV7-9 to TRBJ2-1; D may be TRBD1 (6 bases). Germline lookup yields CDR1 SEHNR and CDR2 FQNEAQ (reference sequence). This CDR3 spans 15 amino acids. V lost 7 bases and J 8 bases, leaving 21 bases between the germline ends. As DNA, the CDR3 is TGTGCCAGCATGGTCGGGACAACCCCTTTGGATGAGCAGTTCTTC. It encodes CASMVGTTPLDEQFF.

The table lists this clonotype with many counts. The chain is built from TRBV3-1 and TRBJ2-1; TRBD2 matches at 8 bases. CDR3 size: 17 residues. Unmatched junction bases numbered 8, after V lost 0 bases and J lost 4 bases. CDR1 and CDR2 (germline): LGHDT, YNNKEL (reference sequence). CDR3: CASSQDLGGAAYNEQFF. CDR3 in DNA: TGTGCCAGCAGCCAAGATCTCGGGGGGGCCGCGTACAATGAGCAGTTCTTC.